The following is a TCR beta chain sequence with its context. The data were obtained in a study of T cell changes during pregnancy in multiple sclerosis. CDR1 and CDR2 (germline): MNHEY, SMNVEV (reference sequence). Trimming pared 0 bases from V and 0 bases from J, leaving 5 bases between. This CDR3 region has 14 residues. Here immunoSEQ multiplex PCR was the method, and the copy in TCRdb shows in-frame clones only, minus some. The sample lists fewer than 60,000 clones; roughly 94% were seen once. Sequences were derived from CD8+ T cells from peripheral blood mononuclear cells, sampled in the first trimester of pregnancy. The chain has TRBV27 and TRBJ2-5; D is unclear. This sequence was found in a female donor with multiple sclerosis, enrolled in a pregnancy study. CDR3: CASSLSRNQETQYF. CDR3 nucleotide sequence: TGTGCCAGCAGTTTATCCAGGAACCAAGAGACCCAGTACTTC.